The clone carrying this TCR beta chain has only a few counts. Measured with immunoSEQ multiplex PCR; TCRdb has only the in-frame clones, and not every one. This table holds some 110,000 clones, 80% to 90% found once. This record comes from a study of control samples from healthy donors and cancer patients. The CDR3 totals 14 residues. CDR1 and CDR2 (germline): SGDLS, YYNGEE. Trimming removed 6 bases at V and 0 bases at J, with 10 bases between. The genes are TRBV9 and TRBJ1-3; no reliable D call. The specimen was PBMCs. The TCR was taken from a woman aged 45-65 years with colorectal cancer. CDR3 nucleotide sequence: TGTGCCAGCACTCGGGAGGACTCTGGAAACACCATATATTTT. It codes for CASTREDSGNTIYF.